This section outlines one TCR beta chain sequence together with its context. At least ten counts were recorded for this clonotype. Its specific antigen is unknown. Base qualities were left out, and no much larger clone turns up one base away. The data were obtained in a study of CD8 T cells in ankylosing spondylitis (dated by TCRdb to 2015 to 2018). Study-wide context: The study profiled T cell receptor beta repertoires in healthy donors and ankylosing spondylitis patients to find disease-linked TCR variants. In total, the full study cohort was made up of some 110 healthy donors and 25 ankylosing spondylitis patients. Peripheral blood samples were taken, and synovial fluid was additionally collected from ankylosing spondylitis patients. Broad study findings and their caveats: According to the report, matched synovial fluid samples from ankylosing spondylitis patients were significantly enriched for the disease-linked clones. Blood from ankylosing spondylitis patients appeared to be characterized by a TCR beta motif composed of about eight highly homologous amino acid variants. Some of the motif variants had been reported before in the synovial fluid and blood of reactive arthritis patients, a finding that suggests common disease-initiation mechanisms. In peripheral blood, the disease-linked clones were found at relatively low frequencies and had a CD8+ phenotype.

The sequencer listed for this sample is Illumina HiSeq 2500. TCR beta libraries were prepared by quantitative 5'-RACE with molecular barcodes. In the source study's methods: A new computational method, built on a probabilistic model of VDJ rearrangement, was used to identify disease-linked TCR variants. TCRdb reanalyzed the raw reads on its own, using fastp at Q25 for trimming and MiXCR for clone calling, and kept in-frame beta chains. For every CDR3 protein sequence, its rows merge into one entry that carries the most common genes and DNA. The V and J calls were not made by the authors but by TCRdb's processing. The sample yields 700,000 to 850,000 distinct CDR3 sequences; 10% to 15% were counted once. The ten largest clones take up under 0.6% of the sample. Trimming accounts for 5 bases at V and 2 bases at J, while the number of junction bases matched to no gene is 7. Measured from the cysteine to the phenylalanine, the CDR3 is 16 residues long. The sequence is cut down to CDR3 DNA, 48 bases in frame from base 1.

Sample: blood, either unsorted or a sorted T cell fraction (not recorded which). The clonotype comes from a male donor with ankylosing spondylitis. The rearrangement combines TRBV12-3 or TRBV12-4 with TRBJ2-1, with TRBD2 identical over 9 junction bases. The CDR3 is CASSPGLAYAYNEQFF. The nucleotide sequence reads as follows: TGTGCCAGCAGTCCGGGACTAGCCTACGCCTACAATGAGCAGTTCTTC.